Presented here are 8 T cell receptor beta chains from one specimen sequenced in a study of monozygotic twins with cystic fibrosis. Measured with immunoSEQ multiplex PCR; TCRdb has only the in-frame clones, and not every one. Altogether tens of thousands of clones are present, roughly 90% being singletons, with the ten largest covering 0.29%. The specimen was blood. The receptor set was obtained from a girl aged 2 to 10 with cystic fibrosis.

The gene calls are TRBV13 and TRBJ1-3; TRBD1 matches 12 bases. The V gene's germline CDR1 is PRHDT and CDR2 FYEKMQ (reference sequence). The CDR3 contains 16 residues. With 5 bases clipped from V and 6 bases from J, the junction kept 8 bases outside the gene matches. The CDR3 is CASSKGQGAFENTIYF. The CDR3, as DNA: TGTGCCAGCAGCAAGGGACAGGGGGCCTTTGAAAACACCATATATTTT.

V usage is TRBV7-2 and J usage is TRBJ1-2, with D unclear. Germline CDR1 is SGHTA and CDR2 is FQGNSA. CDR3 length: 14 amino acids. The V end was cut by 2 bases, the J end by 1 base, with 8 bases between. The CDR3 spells CASSLSHFNYGYTF. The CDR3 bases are TGTGCCAGCAGCTTAAGTCATTTTAACTATGGCTACACCTTC.

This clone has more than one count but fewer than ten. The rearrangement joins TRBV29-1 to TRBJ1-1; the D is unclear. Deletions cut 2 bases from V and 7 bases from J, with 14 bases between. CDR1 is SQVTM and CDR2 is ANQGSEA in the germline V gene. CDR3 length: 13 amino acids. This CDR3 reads CSVENPATLEAFF. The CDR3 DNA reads TGCAGCGTTGAAAATCCCGCTACCCTTGAAGCTTTCTTT.

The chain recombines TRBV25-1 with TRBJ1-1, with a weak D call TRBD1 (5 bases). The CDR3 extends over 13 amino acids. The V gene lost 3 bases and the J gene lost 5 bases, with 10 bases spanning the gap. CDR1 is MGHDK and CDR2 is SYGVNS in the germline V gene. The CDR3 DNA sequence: TGTGCCAGCAGTGATCATCGGGGGACTGAAGCTTTCTTT. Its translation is CASSDHRGTEAFF.

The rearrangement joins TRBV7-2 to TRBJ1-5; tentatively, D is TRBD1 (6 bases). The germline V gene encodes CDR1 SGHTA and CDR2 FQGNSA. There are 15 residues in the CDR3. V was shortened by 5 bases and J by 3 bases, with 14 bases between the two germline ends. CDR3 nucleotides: TGTGCCAGCAGCCCGCCGACAGGATTCAATCAGCCCCAGCATTTT. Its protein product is CASSPPTGFNQPQHF.

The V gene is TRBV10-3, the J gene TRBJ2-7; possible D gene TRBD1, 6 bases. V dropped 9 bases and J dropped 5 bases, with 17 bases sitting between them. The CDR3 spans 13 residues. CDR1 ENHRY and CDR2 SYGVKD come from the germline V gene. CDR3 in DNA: TGTGCCATTCTGGACAGTCTCGGGGACGAGCAGTACTTC. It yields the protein CAILDSLGDEQYF.

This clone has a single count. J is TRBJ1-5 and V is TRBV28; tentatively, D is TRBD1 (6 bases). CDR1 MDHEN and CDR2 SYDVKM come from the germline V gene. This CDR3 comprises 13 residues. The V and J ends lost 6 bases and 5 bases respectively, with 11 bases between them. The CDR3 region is CASSLNRDQPQHF. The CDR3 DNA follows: TGTGCCAGCAGCCTGAACAGGGATCAGCCCCAGCATTTT. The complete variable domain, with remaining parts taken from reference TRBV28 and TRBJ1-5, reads DVKVTQSSRYLVKRTGEKVFLECVQDMDHENMFWYRQDPGLGLRLIYFSYDVKMKEKGDIPEGYSVSREKKERFSLILESASTNQTSMYLCASSLNRDQPQHFGDGTRLSIL.

CDR3: CASSLDRNTEAFF. The CDR3 nucleotides read TGTGCCAGCAGCTTGGACAGGAACACTGAAGCTTTCTTT. V usage is TRBV5-4 and J usage is TRBJ1-1; D gene uncertain. Per germline, CDR1 SGHNT and CDR2 YYREEE (reference sequence). The V and J ends lost 0 bases and 1 base respectively, with 4 bases between them. This CDR3 contains 13 residues.